Detailed here is one T cell receptor (beta chain). The data belong to a study of CD8 T cells in Susac syndrome. The germline V and J ends were trimmed by 6 bases and 6 bases, with 8 bases remaining between them. The CDR3 consists of 12 residues. It was with random hexamers that about 0.45 to 1 ug RNA was reverse transcribed. TCRdb re-analysed the immunoSEQ multiplex PCR reads in MiXCR, keeping a single row per CDR3 protein. The sample includes some 150,000 distinct CDR3 sequences, approximately 93% of them seen just once. Specimen: CD4+ T cells from PBMCs. This clonotype was sampled from a human donor in good health. This rearrangement joins TRBV12-3 or TRBV12-4 to TRBJ2-2; D not resolved. CDR3 DNA sequence: TGTGCCAGCAGACCAGCCTCCGGGGAGCTGTTTTTT. This translates into CASRPASGELFF.